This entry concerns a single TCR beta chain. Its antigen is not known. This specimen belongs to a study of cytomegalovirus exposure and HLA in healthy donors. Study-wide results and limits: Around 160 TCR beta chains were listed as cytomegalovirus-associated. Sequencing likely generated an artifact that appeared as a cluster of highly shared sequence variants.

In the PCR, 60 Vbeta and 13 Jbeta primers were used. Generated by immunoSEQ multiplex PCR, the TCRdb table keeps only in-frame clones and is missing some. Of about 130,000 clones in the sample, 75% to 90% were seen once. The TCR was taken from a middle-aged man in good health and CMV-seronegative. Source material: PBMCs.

The CDR3 DNA reads as TGTGCCAGCAGCTTGTCGGGACAGGGATCCTACGAGCAGTACTTC. The encoded protein is CASSLSGQGSYEQYF. The chain employs TRBV5-4 and TRBJ2-5, with 9 bases that match TRBD1. The J call is in doubt because the DNA end fits TRBJ2-7 better. The CDR3 extends over 15 amino acids. Germline lookup yields CDR1 SGHNT and CDR2 YYREEE (reference sequence).